The 21 T cell receptor beta chains in this list originate from one sample, sequenced in a study of shared clonotypes between healthy human individuals. Data came from immunoSEQ multiplex PCR; TCRdb stores just in-frame clones and leaves some out. The table has about 510,000 clones, approximately 79% seen once. Specimen: PBMCs. The receptors were sampled from a woman between 35 and 50 years old in good health. Some clones in this sample may be carry-over from other donors' samples.

The chain links TRBV19 to TRBJ1-1; D not certain. V shed 8 bases and J shed 3 bases, with 7 bases lying between them. The length of the CDR3 is 11 residues. Germline CDR1 LNHDA, CDR2 SQIVND (reference sequence). The CDR3 loop is CASGGYTEAFF. The CDR3, as DNA: TGTGCCAGTGGAGGGTACACTGAAGCTTTCTTT.

This clone was seen more than once but under ten times. The J gene is TRBJ1-5, the V gene TRBV27, with 9 bases identical to TRBD1. CDR3 length: 17 residues. V was clipped by 5 bases and J by 0 bases; unmatched bases: 8. The germline CDR1 and CDR2 sequences are MNHEY and SMNVEV (reference sequence). CDR3 region: CASSLHGTGNSNQPQHF. CDR3 sequence (DNA): TGTGCCAGCAGTCTCCACGGGACAGGGAATAGCAATCAGCCCCAGCATTTT.

V gene TRBV4-1 combines with J gene TRBJ2-2, with D maybe TRBD1 (5 bases). Germline lookup yields CDR1 MGHRA and CDR2 YSYEKL. The CDR3 totals 16 residues. Deletions cut 0 bases from V and 12 bases from J, with 20 bases between. The CDR3 loop reads CASSQDLQGPHRQLFF. The DNA for the CDR3 is TGCGCCAGCAGCCAAGATCTGCAGGGCCCACATCGACAGCTGTTTTTT.

This clone has only a few counts. The chain has TRBV28 and TRBJ2-7, with D maybe TRBD1 (6 bases). Per germline, CDR1 MDHEN and CDR2 SYDVKM. V shed 1 base and J shed 2 bases, with 12 bases lying between them. The CDR3 has 15 amino acids. The CDR3 spells CASSLLGDNTYEQYF. In DNA, the CDR3 is TGTGCCAGCAGTTTATTAGGGGACAACACCTACGAGCAGTACTTC. Using reference TRBV28 and TRBJ2-7 for the parts outside the CDR3, the full variable domain is DVKVTQSSRYLVKRTGEKVFLECVQDMDHENMFWYRQDPGLGLRLIYFSYDVKMKEKGDIPEGYSVSREKKERFSLILESASTNQTSMYLCASSLLGDNTYEQYFGPGTRLTVT.

This sequence joins TRBV29-1 and TRBJ1-2; maybe TRBD1 (6 bases). This CDR3 has 13 amino acids. Germline V gene data show CDR1 as SQVTM and CDR2 as ANQGSEA. Between the trimmed V and J ends, which lost 4 bases and 3 bases, there was a span of 12 bases. The CDR3 sequence: CSVARGIDYGYTF. The CDR3, as DNA: TGCAGCGTTGCTAGGGGGATTGACTATGGCTACACCTTC. The whole variable domain, remainder taken from reference TRBV29-1 and TRBJ1-2, is SAVISQKPSRDICQRGTSLTIQCQVDSQVTMMFWYRQQPGQSLTLIATANQGSEATYESGFVIDKFPISRPNLTFSTLTVSNMSPEDSSIYLCSVARGIDYGYTFGSGTRLTVV.

In its sample, this clone was seen a few times. CDR3 in amino acids: CAWGRPEAPYNEQFF. CDR3 DNA: TGTGCCTGGGGGCGCCCCGAGGCTCCCTACAATGAGCAGTTCTTC. This chain uses TRBV30 with TRBJ2-1; D remains unclear. This CDR3 comprises 15 residues. Trimming cost V 5 bases and J 2 bases, with 16 bases left between them. Germline-derived CDR1 and CDR2 are GTSNPN and SVGIG (reference sequence).

The rearrangement links TRBV9 to TRBJ2-3, with 9 bases matching TRBD2. The CDR3 sequence is 16 residues long. V trimming: 0 bases; J trimming: 1 base; junction bases outside the gene matches: 3. Germline values: CDR1 SGDLS, CDR2 YYNGEE. Here the CDR3 reads CASSVGGRGGTDTQYF. The CDR3 region has the DNA TGTGCCAGCAGCGTAGGCGGGAGGGGTGGCACAGATACGCAGTATTTT. The full variable domain, its missing parts supplied by reference TRBV9 and TRBJ2-3, is DSGVTQTPKHLITATGQRVTLRCSPRSGDLSVYWYQQSLDQGLQFLIQYYNGEERAKGNILERFSAQQFPDLHSELNLSSLELGDSALYFCASSVGGRGGTDTQYFGPGTRLTVL.

The rearrangement links TRBV4-1 to TRBJ2-7; D ambiguous. Per the germline V gene, CDR1 is MGHRA and CDR2 is YSYEKL. The CDR3 runs to 16 residues. Trimming stripped 0 bases from V and 2 bases from J, with 14 bases between. The CDR3 coding sequence is TGCGCCAGCAGCCAAGATCCGGCCCGTGGGGCCTACGAGCAGTACTTC. It is translated as CASSQDPARGAYEQYF.

In this sample, this clone turned up once. The chain employs TRBV5-1 and TRBJ2-3, with D perhaps assigned TRBD1 or TRBD2 (6 bases each). Germline loops: CDR1 SGHRS, CDR2 YFSETQ. V was clipped by 4 bases and J by 3 bases, with 18 bases between them. This CDR3 spans 16 amino acids. CDR3: CASSARGGPWTDTQYF. The CDR3, as DNA: TGCGCCAGCAGCGCTCGAGGGGGGCCGTGGACAGATACGCAGTATTTT.

This chain joins TRBV27 and TRBJ1-3, with D perhaps matching TRBD1 (6 bases). With 6 bases removed from V and 0 bases from J, the gap between germline ends came to 15 bases. This CDR3 spans 16 amino acids. The germline gives CDR1 MNHEY, CDR2 SMNVEV (reference sequence). DNA of the CDR3: TGTGCCAGCAGGGCAGGGGCAGCATCCTCTGGAAACACCATATATTTT. Amino acid sequence: CASRAGAASSGNTIYF.

The chain uses TRBV6-5 and TRBJ1-5; D may be TRBD1 (5 bases). V was clipped by 4 bases and J by 4 bases, with 8 bases between them. Germline V lookup: CDR1 MNHEY, CDR2 SVGAGI. CDR3 size: 13 residues. CDR3 residues: CASSWTPNQPQHF. In nucleotides, the CDR3 is TGTGCCAGCAGTTGGACACCGAATCAGCCCCAGCATTTT.

V gene TRBV7-8 combines with J gene TRBJ1-6; D gene unclear. The CDR3 runs 14 residues. CDR1 and CDR2 from the germline V gene are SGHVS and FQNEAQ. V lost 0 bases to trimming and J lost 6 bases, with 6 bases between them. The CDR3: CASSLAALNSPLHF. The CDR3, as DNA: TGTGCCAGCAGCTTAGCGGCGCTTAATTCACCCCTCCACTTT.

The chain carries TRBV5-1 and TRBJ2-2, with D perhaps matching TRBD2 (6 bases). Germline assignment: CDR1 SGHRS and CDR2 YFSETQ. Trimming took 1 base from V and 4 from J, leaving 14 bases between them. The CDR3 extends over 16 amino acids. CDR3 amino acids: CASSLTRLEGTGELFF. For the CDR3, the DNA is TGCGCCAGCAGCTTGACCCGACTGGAGGGCACCGGGGAGCTGTTTTTT.

The chain uses TRBV21-1 and TRBJ2-5; TRBD1 is taken as the D call from the table, unchecked against the DNA. TRBV21-1 is flagged as a pseudogene. This CDR3 region has 18 residues. As DNA, the CDR3 is TGTGCCAGCAGCAAATTAAAGGGGGCCGACAGGGGACAAGAGACCCAGTACTTC. Translated: CASSKLKGADRGQETQYF.

The chain joins TRBV2 to TRBJ2-4; D possibly corresponds to TRBD2 (5 bases). Germline lookup yields CDR1 SNHLY and CDR2 FYNNEI. V was trimmed by 2 bases and J by 8 bases, leaving 16 bases between them. CDR3 length: 15 amino acids. This CDR3 is CASSESAAGGYIQYF. The CDR3 region has the DNA TGTGCCAGCAGTGAATCAGCGGCAGGAGGATACATTCAGTACTTC.

The chain combines TRBV27 with TRBJ2-7, with 7 nucleotides matching TRBD1. Looked up from germline, CDR1 is MNHEY and CDR2 is SMNVEV (reference sequence). CDR3 size: 14 residues. The J segment lost 3 bases and the V segment lost 1 base, leaving 3 bases of the junction unmatched. CDR3 nucleotides: TGTGCCAGCAGTTTATTGGGGACAGTCTACGAGCAGTACTTC. This codes for CASSLLGTVYEQYF.

This chain uses TRBV6-4 with TRBJ2-1; 8 bases are shared with TRBD1. Germline values: CDR1 MRHNA, CDR2 SNTAGT. With V trimmed by 6 bases and J by 2 bases, 6 bases remained unmatched. The CDR3 extends over 15 amino acids. Here the CDR3 reads CASRRDRFPYNEQFF. The CDR3 nucleotides read TGTGCCAGCAGACGGGACAGGTTCCCCTACAATGAGCAGTTCTTC.

A note on this clone: Other nucleotide sequences in the sample specify the same CDR3. The CDR3, as DNA: TGCGCCAGCAGCTTGGATAGCCGCTATGGCTACACCTTC. This codes for CASSLDSRYGYTF. The chain recombines TRBV5-1 with TRBJ1-2; D gene ambiguous. Trimming shortened V by 0 bases and J by 4 bases, and 7 bases separated the two germline ends. CDR1 is SGHRS and CDR2 is YFSETQ in the germline V gene. This CDR3 contains 13 residues.

The CDR3 DNA follows: TGTGCCAGCAGTTTATATGGGGGGGACTATGGCTACACCTTC. It is translated as CASSLYGGDYGYTF. The chain recombines TRBV28 with TRBJ1-2; D may be TRBD1 (5 bases). V lost 1 base and J 3 bases, leaving 9 bases between the germline ends. The CDR3 extends over 14 amino acids. Germline V CDR1 and CDR2: MDHEN, SYDVKM.

A single count supports this clone. The J gene is TRBJ2-1, the V gene TRBV4-2; 13 bases align to TRBD2. V shed 4 bases and J 6 bases; nucleotides not matched to a gene: 3. Germline lookup yields CDR1 LGHNA and CDR2 YNFKEQ. The CDR3 runs 15 residues. CDR3 amino acids: CASSLGLAGVNEQFF. CDR3 nucleotides: TGTGCCAGCAGCCTCGGACTAGCGGGGGTCAATGAGCAGTTCTTC.

This clone was picked up one time. The chain uses TRBV4-2 and TRBJ1-5; D not resolved. The germline V gene has CDR1 LGHNA and CDR2 YNFKEQ. Trimming shortened V by 1 base and J by 5 bases, and 21 bases separated the two germline ends. The length of the CDR3 is 18 residues. The CDR3 sequence is CASSQVVTGSGADQPQHF. CDR3 bases: TGTGCCAGCAGCCAAGTCGTAACTGGGAGCGGTGCAGATCAGCCCCAGCATTTT.